The rows below give T cell receptor beta chains drawn from one sample of a study of cytomegalovirus exposure and HLA in healthy donors. The data were produced by immunoSEQ multiplex PCR, yet TCRdb's version contains in-frame clones alone and is incomplete. The table lists over 150,000 clones, 75% to 85% of them singletons. Sequenced input: PBMCs. The source of these receptors is a woman in her twenties or thirties in good health and CMV-seropositive. Both conserved end residues are part of each CDR3. Fields, in order: J gene, V gene, CDR3 protein.

>TRBJ2-1|TRBV30
CAWTSSSGQYNEQFF
>TRBJ1-5|TRBV6-5
CASSYWGPNQPQHF
>TRBJ1-1|TRBV29-1
CSVGHLNTEAFF
>TRBJ2-7|TRBV19
CASSPAGDYEQYF
>TRBJ1-4|TRBV28
CASSSQWGGGEKLFF
>TRBJ1-2|TRBV5-6
CASSGTNYGYTF
>TRBJ2-1|TRBV4-1
CASSQATSAPYSRGNEQFF
>TRBJ2-3|TRBV9
CASSPRGGGTNLRDTQYF
>TRBJ2-7|TRBV7-8
CASSIEPGTVSYEQYF
>TRBJ2-7|TRBV28
CASSYAFGGGYEQYF
>TRBJ2-1|TRBV2
CASSSIRDRAYNEQFF
>TRBJ2-7|TRBV18
CASSPPGLSGEQYF
>TRBJ1-3|TRBV28
CASSPALGELSGNTIYF
>TRBJ1-1|TRBV18
CASSVDRLTEAFF
>TRBJ1-2|TRBV28
CASSRGAVNYGYTF
>TRBJ1-5|TRBV27
CASSFGRGDQPQHF
>TRBJ1-2|TRBV6-1
CASSRDRGPYGYTF
>TRBJ2-7|TRBV7-2
CASSSSRGISYEQYF
>TRBJ2-3|TRBV6-6
CASRYRGTQYF
>TRBJ2-7|TRBV19
CASSRDRQYEQYF
>TRBJ2-5|TRBV28
CASRVRDSTYF
>TRBJ2-4|TRBV5-1
CASSLQGGGNIQYF
>TRBJ2-7|TRBV13
CASSIGTGPSYYEQYF
>TRBJ2-3|TRBV30
CAWRTSGRAEDTQYF
>TRBJ1-1|TRBV5-1
CASSLWGEGTEAFF
>TRBJ2-1|TRBV5-1
CASSHPNSYNEQFF